This record concerns one T cell receptor (beta chain) sequence. The sample belongs to a study of blood T cell repertoires in COVID-19. Study-wide background: Sample material is recorded as cDNA or gDNA derived from T cells, B-cell-depleted T cells, or PBMCs.

Here immunoSEQ multiplex PCR was the method, and the copy in TCRdb shows in-frame clones only, minus some. The sample has about 91,000 clones, around nine tenths seen once. CDR3 size: 18 residues. V dropped 0 bases and J dropped 2 bases, with 17 bases sitting between them. Germline V lookup: CDR1 LGHNA, CDR2 YNFKEQ. The clonotype was recovered from a woman of 80 years or more with active COVID-19. The sequenced sample consisted of peripheral blood. The chain joins TRBV4-2 to TRBJ2-4; the D gene is possibly TRBD1 (6 bases). CDR3 in amino acids: CASSQDKGRGLTKNIQYF. The CDR3 DNA follows: TGTGCCAGCAGCCAAGATAAGGGCAGGGGTTTAACCAAAAACATTCAGTACTTC.